The 32 T cell receptor beta chains reported below all come from one sample, sequenced in a study of shared clonotypes between healthy human individuals (dated by TCRdb to the early 2020s). CD8 naive samples were CD45RO-negative cells positively selected for CCR7, giving a CD45RA+CCR7+ population that excluded TemRA cells. The library came from the immunoSEQ multiplex PCR assay. TCRdb took over this immuneACCESS table, retaining in-frame rearrangements with V and J assigned. Such tables are incomplete; in checked studies, under half of the missing clones stem from an unresolved V gene, and the remainder is unexplained. Within this sample are hundreds of thousands of clones, with roughly 96% of them counted one time only. 0.11% of the sample goes to the ten largest clones. Material for sequencing was naive CD8+ T cells sorted from blood. Sample cell subset or site, as interpreted from the label and publication: CD45RA+CCR7+. These receptors were collected from a woman in her twenties or thirties in good health.

Of note for this clone: A read error may produce the germline difference seen at one junction end. The chain joins TRBV9 to TRBJ2-1; 8 bases are a match to TRBD2. CDR3 length: 15 amino acids. CDR1 and CDR2 (germline): SGDLS, YYNGEE. DNA of the CDR3: TGTGCCAGCACCGTAGGAGCGGGAGCATACAATGAGCAGTTCTTC. This encodes CASTVGAGAYNEQFF. The whole variable domain, remainder taken from reference TRBV9 and TRBJ2-1, is DSGVTQTPKHLITATGQRVTLRCSPRSGDLSVYWYQQSLDQGLQFLIQYYNGEERAKGNILERFSAQQFPDLHSELNLSSLELGDSALYFCASTVGAGAYNEQFFGPGTRLTVL.

J is TRBJ2-1 and V is TRBV28, with 7 bases lining up with TRBD1. V trimming: 5 bases; J trimming: 8 bases; junction bases outside the gene matches: 12. This CDR3 is built from 15 residues. Germline-derived CDR1 and CDR2 are MDHEN and SYDVKM. CDR3 protein: CASSEEQGPADEQFF. The CDR3 DNA sequence: TGTGCCAGCAGTGAAGAACAGGGGCCGGCTGATGAGCAGTTCTTC.

The chain carries TRBV29-1 and TRBJ2-7; TRBD2 matches at 7 bases. J gave up 4 bases and V 5 bases, and 8 bases lay outside the gene matches. The CDR3 runs 13 residues. Germline CDR1 reads SQVTM; CDR2 reads ANQGSEA. CDR3: CSVSGAGSYEQYF. CDR3 nucleotides: TGCAGCGTTTCGGGAGCGGGATCGTACGAGCAGTACTTC.

The chain links TRBV6-5 to TRBJ2-2; 11 bases line up with TRBD2. CDR1 MNHEY and CDR2 SVGAGI come from the germline V gene. Unmatched junction bases numbered 7, after V lost 6 bases and J lost 7 bases. There are 15 residues in the CDR3. The CDR3 DNA follows: TGTGCCAGCAGCCCCTTTAGCGGGGGGGACGGGGAGCTGTTTTTT. This translates into CASSPFSGGDGELFF.

This clone has a single count. The chain employs TRBV1 and TRBJ2-3; the table's TRBD2 call for D was not verified on the DNA. TRBV1 is noted as a pseudogene. There are 18 residues in the CDR3. CDR3 region: CTSSQDVGLAGRTDTQYF. CDR3 sequence (DNA): TGCACCAGCAGCCAAGATGTAGGGCTAGCGGGTCGCACAGATACGCAGTATTTT.

This clone was seen a few times. The rearrangement links TRBV7-9 to TRBJ2-7; tentatively, D is TRBD1 (6 bases). Germline loops: CDR1 SEHNR, CDR2 FQNEAQ (reference sequence). This CDR3 spans 12 amino acids. Trimming took 5 bases from V and 4 from J, leaving 9 bases between them. The CDR3, as DNA: TGTGCCAGCAGCCCTGGACAGTACGAGCAGTACTTC. It is translated as CASSPGQYEQYF. Full variable domain (outside the CDR3, taken from reference TRBV7-9 and TRBJ2-7): DTGVSQNPRHKITKRGQNVTFRCDPISEHNRLYWYRQTLGQGPEFLTYFQNEAQLEKSRLLSDRFSAERPKGSFSTLEIQRTEQGDSAMYLCASSPGQYEQYFGPGTRLTVT.

This chain connects TRBV11-2 to TRBJ2-1, with D possibly matching TRBD2 (6 bases). Per germline, CDR1 SGHAT and CDR2 FQNNGV. This CDR3 region has 17 residues. Trimming left V 5 bases short and J 5 bases short, with 22 bases between. CDR3 sequence reads: CASSARSGVPKNNEQFF. The CDR3 DNA is TGTGCCAGCAGCGCACGGTCGGGGGTCCCAAAAAACAATGAGCAGTTCTTC. Supplemented by reference TRBV11-2 and TRBJ2-1, the full variable domain reads EAGVAQSPRYKIIEKRQSVAFWCNPISGHATLYWYQQILGQGPKLLIQFQNNGVVDDSQLPKDRFSAERLKGVDSTLKIQPAKLEDSAVYLCASSARSGVPKNNEQFFGPGTRLTVL.

V is TRBV5-6 and J is TRBJ2-1, with 11 bases matching TRBD2. The junction had 9 bases not matched to a gene; V was cut back by 6 bases and J by 7 bases. Germline CDR1 reads SGHDT; CDR2 reads YYEEEE. There are 15 residues in the CDR3. The CDR3 DNA sequence: TGTGCCAGCAACGAACGACTAGCGGGGTGGAATGAGCAGTTCTTC. Protein product: CASNERLAGWNEQFF.

The chain couples TRBV27 to TRBJ2-5, with 12 bases aligning to TRBD2. Germline V lookup: CDR1 MNHEY, CDR2 SMNVEV (reference sequence). The V and J ends lost 5 bases and 5 bases, in that order; junction bases with no gene match: 6. The CDR3 spans 15 residues. The CDR3 nucleotides are TGTGCCAGCAGTGAGACTAGCGGGAGTGGGGAGACCCAGTACTTC. Residues: CASSETSGSGETQYF.

The J gene is TRBJ2-7, the V gene TRBV10-3; TRBD2 agrees at 9 bases. J was trimmed by 3 bases and V by 2 bases; bases with no gene match: 5. Germline CDR1 is ENHRY and CDR2 is SYGVKD. The CDR3 runs to 15 residues. The CDR3 protein is CAISETSGFFYEQYF. The DNA for the CDR3 is TGTGCCATCAGTGAGACTAGCGGGTTTTTCTACGAGCAGTACTTC.

The chain has TRBV10-3 and TRBJ2-1; no reliable D call. V was pared by 2 bases and J by 6 bases, with 11 bases between. Germline-derived CDR1 and CDR2 are ENHRY and SYGVKD. CDR3 length: 14 residues. The DNA of the CDR3 is TGTGCCATCAGTGAGAAAGGGCCCTTCAATGAGCAGTTCTTC. It is translated as CAISEKGPFNEQFF.

The J gene is TRBJ1-4, the V gene TRBV30; D not certain. The CDR3 runs to 13 residues. Germline V CDR1 and CDR2: GTSNPN, SVGIG (reference sequence). V was pared by 0 bases and J by 6 bases, with 8 bases between. In nucleotides, the CDR3 is TGTGCCTGGAGTGTACAGCCCCATGAAAAACTGTTTTTT. It specifies CAWSVQPHEKLFF.

The genes are TRBV7-6 and TRBJ2-4; the D gene is possibly TRBD2 (6 bases). In germline, CDR1 is SGHVS, CDR2 FNYEAQ. The CDR3 has 17 amino acids. Trimming took 5 bases from V and 0 from J, leaving 17 bases between them. In nucleotides, the CDR3 is TGTGCCAGCAGCCCCCGGAGGGGTTCCCTAGCCAAAAACATTCAGTACTTC. Translation: CASSPRRGSLAKNIQYF.

The V gene is TRBV7-9, the J gene TRBJ2-1; D might be TRBD1 (6 bases). The CDR3 runs to 11 residues. Germline V gives CDR1 SEHNR, CDR2 FQNEAQ (reference sequence). The germline V and J ends were trimmed by 6 bases and 10 bases, with 10 bases remaining between them. CDR3 residues: CASRGGYEQFF. As DNA, the CDR3 is TGTGCCAGCAGAGGGGGTTACGAGCAGTTCTTC. The full variable domain, rest sourced from reference TRBV7-9 and TRBJ2-1, is DTGVSQNPRHKITKRGQNVTFRCDPISEHNRLYWYRQTLGQGPEFLTYFQNEAQLEKSRLLSDRFSAERPKGSFSTLEIQRTEQGDSAMYLCASRGGYEQFFGPGTRLTVL.

This chain joins TRBV27 and TRBJ2-5; D gene unclear. Trimming shortened V by 8 bases and J by 2 bases, and 15 bases separated the two germline ends. The CDR3 runs to 14 residues. CDR1 and CDR2 (germline): MNHEY, SMNVEV (reference sequence). This chain's CDR3 is CASGDTGPQETQYF. CDR3 DNA sequence: TGTGCCAGCGGGGATACCGGGCCTCAAGAGACCCAGTACTTC.

The rearrangement links TRBV27 to TRBJ2-7; 9 bases map to TRBD1. The CDR3 runs 13 residues. Germline lookup yields CDR1 MNHEY and CDR2 SMNVEV (reference sequence). V lost 6 bases, J lost 4 bases, and 4 bases stayed unmatched. The CDR3 region is CASRGTGFYEQYF. DNA for the CDR3: TGTGCCAGCAGAGGGACAGGGTTTTACGAGCAGTACTTC.

The J gene is TRBJ2-4, the V gene TRBV7-9; possible D gene TRBD2, 5 bases. V was trimmed by 4 bases and J by 4 bases, leaving 11 bases between them. CDR1 SEHNR and CDR2 FQNEAQ come from the germline V gene (reference sequence). This CDR3 is 14 amino acids long. CDR3 region: CASSSSGLKNIQYF. The CDR3 region has the DNA TGTGCCAGCAGCTCAAGCGGTCTGAAAAACATTCAGTACTTC. The variable domain in full, with the rest retrieved from reference TRBV7-9 and TRBJ2-4, is DTGVSQNPRHKITKRGQNVTFRCDPISEHNRLYWYRQTLGQGPEFLTYFQNEAQLEKSRLLSDRFSAERPKGSFSTLEIQRTEQGDSAMYLCASSSSGLKNIQYFGAGTRLSVL.

The chain links TRBV4-2 to TRBJ2-3; either TRBD1 or TRBD2 may supply D (5 bases each). Trimming removed 0 bases at V and 3 bases at J, with 16 bases between. The V gene's germline CDR1 is LGHNA and CDR2 YNFKEQ. The CDR3 extends over 17 amino acids. The CDR3 nucleotides read TGTGCCAGCAGCCAAGACGGGGTAGAAACAGGAACAGATACGCAGTATTTT. Its translation is CASSQDGVETGTDTQYF.

The rearrangement links TRBV9 to TRBJ2-3; possible D gene TRBD1, 6 bases. Trimming took 4 bases from V and 5 from J, leaving 17 bases between them. The CDR3 sequence is 15 residues long. Germline values: CDR1 SGDLS, CDR2 YYNGEE. CDR3 region: CASSPRGFSGDTQYF. DNA for the CDR3: TGTGCCAGCAGCCCGAGGGGGTTCAGTGGAGATACGCAGTATTTT.

The genes are TRBV19 and TRBJ1-1, with unresolved D. This CDR3 has 16 amino acids. V was cut by 2 bases and J by 4 bases, with 17 bases left in between. Germline V gene data show CDR1 as LNHDA and CDR2 as SQIVND (reference sequence). The CDR3 DNA reads TGTGCCAGTAGTATATTGGCCTTTTCGATGGGCACTGAAGCTTTCTTT. Residues: CASSILAFSMGTEAFF.

The rearrangement links TRBV11-2 to TRBJ2-7; perhaps TRBD2 as D (5 bases). CDR1 is SGHAT, CDR2 FQNNGV, per germline. This CDR3 has 14 amino acids. Trimming stripped 7 bases from V and 3 bases from J, with 16 bases between. CDR3 in DNA: TGTGCCAGCAAACCCAGCCGACTATACTACGAGCAGTACTTC. It yields the protein CASKPSRLYYEQYF.

The gene calls are TRBV7-9 and TRBJ2-7; 7 bases match TRBD1. CDR3 size: 13 residues. V was pared by 4 bases and J by 5 bases, with 5 bases of the junction left unmatched. Germline loops: CDR1 SEHNR, CDR2 FQNEAQ (reference sequence). DNA for the CDR3: TGTGCCAGCAGCTCGACAGACAGGGACGAGCAGTACTTC. Amino acid sequence: CASSSTDRDEQYF.

V is TRBV27 and J is TRBJ2-7; unclear D gene. Trimming stripped 5 bases from V and 3 bases from J, with 14 bases between. Germline CDR1 is MNHEY and CDR2 is SMNVEV (reference sequence). The CDR3 runs to 14 residues. In nucleotides, the CDR3 is TGTGCCAGCAGTCCGCCGGGCCGCAGCTACGAGCAGTACTTC. Its protein product is CASSPPGRSYEQYF.

The rearrangement links TRBV6-5 to TRBJ1-4; 9 bases match TRBD1. The length of the CDR3 is 14 residues. Trimming removed 6 bases from V and 7 bases from J; junction bases left unmatched: 6. Germline CDR1 is MNHEY and CDR2 is SVGAGI. CDR3 nucleotide sequence: TGTGCCAGCAGCTCCGGGACAGGGCCTGAAAAACTGTTTTTT. It translates to CASSSGTGPEKLFF.

The CDR3: CASSPYRGQGEKLFF. The CDR3 bases are TGTGCCAGCAGCCCTTACAGGGGGCAGGGTGAAAAACTGTTTTTT. This chain links TRBV14 with TRBJ1-4, with TRBD1 matching over 9 bases. This CDR3 is built from 15 residues. The J segment lost 7 bases and the V segment lost 4 bases, leaving 7 bases of the junction unmatched. Germline assignment: CDR1 SGHDN and CDR2 FVKESK. Together with reference TRBV14 and TRBJ1-4, the CDR3 gives the full variable domain: EAGVTQFPSHSVIEKGQTVTLRCDPISGHDNLYWYRRVMGKEIKFLLHFVKESKQDESGMPNNRFLAERTGGTYSTLKVQPAELEDSGVYFCASSPYRGQGEKLFFGSGTQLSVL.

The DNA for the CDR3 is TGTGCCATCAGTGAGGTTGATGACCCAAGGTCCTACAATGAGCAGTTCTTC. Translated: CAISEVDDPRSYNEQFF. The V call is TRBV10-3, the J call TRBJ2-1, with no clear D. V was trimmed by 2 bases and J by 1 base, leaving 15 bases between them. Germline CDR1 reads ENHRY; CDR2 reads SYGVKD. This CDR3 has 17 residues.

J is TRBJ2-5 and V is TRBV7-9; no definite D call. Looked up from germline, CDR1 is SEHNR and CDR2 is FQNEAQ (reference sequence). Trimming took 1 base from V and 3 from J, leaving 12 bases between them. The CDR3 is 15 amino acids. DNA for the CDR3: TGTGCCAGCAGCTTAGACTTAAGGGAAGAAGAGACCCAGTACTTC. Protein: CASSLDLREEETQYF.

The chain recombines TRBV5-6 with TRBJ2-5; 10 bases agree with TRBD1. Germline CDR1 SGHDT, CDR2 YYEEEE. Trimming removed 5 bases from V and 1 base from J; junction bases left unmatched: 8. This CDR3 comprises 16 residues. CDR3 nucleotide sequence: TGTGCCAGCAGTCTTACCCGGGACAGGGGCCAAGAGACCCAGTACTTC. Translating gives CASSLTRDRGQETQYF.

The chain joins TRBV13 to TRBJ2-1; D remains ambiguous. Trimming left V 3 bases short and J 13 bases short, with 13 bases between. Germline V gives CDR1 PRHDT, CDR2 FYEKMQ (reference sequence). The CDR3 has 12 amino acids. The DNA for the CDR3 is TGTGCCAGCAGCTTCCCCGAAACTAATCAGTTCTTC. Residues: CASSFPETNQFF.

As DNA, the CDR3 is TGTGCCAGCAGTTTCGGGGGTACTGAGCCCCAGCATTTT. Its protein product is CASSFGGTEPQHF. This chain uses TRBV28 with TRBJ1-5; tentative D call: TRBD1 (5 bases). Trimming cost V 3 bases and J 8 bases, with 11 bases left between them. The V gene's germline CDR1 is MDHEN and CDR2 SYDVKM. This CDR3 spans 13 amino acids. Using reference TRBV28 and TRBJ1-5 for the parts outside the CDR3, the full variable domain is DVKVTQSSRYLVKRTGEKVFLECVQDMDHENMFWYRQDPGLGLRLIYFSYDVKMKEKGDIPEGYSVSREKKERFSLILESASTNQTSMYLCASSFGGTEPQHFGDGTRLSIL.

The chain is built from TRBV13 and TRBJ2-5; TRBD2 matches 12 bases. CDR1 and CDR2 from the germline V gene are PRHDT and FYEKMQ (reference sequence). V trimming: 4 bases; J trimming: 2 bases; junction bases outside the gene matches: 2. The CDR3 extends over 15 amino acids. The CDR3 DNA reads TGTGCCAGCAGCTGGGGGACTAGCGGGCAAGAGACCCAGTACTTC. Protein sequence: CASSWGTSGQETQYF.

About this clone: At the DNA level, this CDR3 is encoded by other sequences in the same sample as well. The chain recombines TRBV27 with TRBJ2-7; D unresolved. CDR1 MNHEY and CDR2 SMNVEV come from the germline V gene (reference sequence). V lost 2 bases and J lost 4, with 9 bases in between. The CDR3 has 13 amino acids. In nucleotides, the CDR3 is TGTGCCAGCAGTTTAGGACCCGGGTACGAGCAGTACTTC. Its translation is CASSLGPGYEQYF.